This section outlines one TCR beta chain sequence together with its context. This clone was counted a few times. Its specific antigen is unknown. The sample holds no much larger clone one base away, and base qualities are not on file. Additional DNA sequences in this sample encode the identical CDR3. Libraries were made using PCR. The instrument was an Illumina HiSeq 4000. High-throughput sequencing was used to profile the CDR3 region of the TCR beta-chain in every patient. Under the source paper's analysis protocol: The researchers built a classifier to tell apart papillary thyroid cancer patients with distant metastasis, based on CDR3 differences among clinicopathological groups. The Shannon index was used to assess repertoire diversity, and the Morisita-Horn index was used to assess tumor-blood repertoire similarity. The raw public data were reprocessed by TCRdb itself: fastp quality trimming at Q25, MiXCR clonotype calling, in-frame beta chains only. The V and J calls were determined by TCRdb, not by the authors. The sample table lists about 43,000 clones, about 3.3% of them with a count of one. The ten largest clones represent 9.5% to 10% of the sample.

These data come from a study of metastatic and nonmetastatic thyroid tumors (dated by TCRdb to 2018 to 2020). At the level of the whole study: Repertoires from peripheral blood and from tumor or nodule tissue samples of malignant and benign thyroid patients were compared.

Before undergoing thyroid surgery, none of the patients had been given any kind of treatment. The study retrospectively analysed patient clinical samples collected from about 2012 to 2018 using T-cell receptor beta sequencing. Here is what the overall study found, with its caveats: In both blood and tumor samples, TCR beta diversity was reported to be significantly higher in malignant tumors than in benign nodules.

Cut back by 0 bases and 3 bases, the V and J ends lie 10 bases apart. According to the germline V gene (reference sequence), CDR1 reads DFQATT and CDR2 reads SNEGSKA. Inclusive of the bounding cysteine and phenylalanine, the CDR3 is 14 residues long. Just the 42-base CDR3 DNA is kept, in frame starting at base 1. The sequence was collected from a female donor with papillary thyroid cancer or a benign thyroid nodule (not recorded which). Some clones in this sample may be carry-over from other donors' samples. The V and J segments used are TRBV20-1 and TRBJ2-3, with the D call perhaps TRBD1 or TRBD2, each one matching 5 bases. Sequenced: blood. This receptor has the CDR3 CSARDGGSTDTQYF. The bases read TGCAGTGCTAGAGATGGGGGATCTACAGATACGCAGTATTTT.